A single sample is the source of the 30 T cell receptor beta chains below, sequenced in a study of blood T cell repertoires in COVID-19. The repertoire was sequenced with immunoSEQ multiplex PCR; TCRdb's copy has only in-frame clones and lacks some. Among a few hundred thousand clones, 85% to 90% were seen once, and the ten largest hold over 0.95%. The sample consisted of PBMCs or T cells enriched from blood (not recorded which). The receptors stem from a man under 40 who had recovered from COVID-19.

This sequence joins TRBV6-5 and TRBJ1-5; 7 bases agree with TRBD1. J gave up 1 base and V 8 bases, and 2 bases lay outside the gene matches. CDR3 size: 13 residues. CDR1 and CDR2 (germline): MNHEY, SVGAGI. The chain's CDR3 is CASSTGSNQPQHF. The CDR3 nucleotides read TGTGCCAGCTCGACAGGGAGCAATCAGCCCCAGCATTTT.

The V call is TRBV9, the J call TRBJ2-1; 9 bases are shared with TRBD2. V was pared by 2 bases and J by 7 bases, with 7 bases of the junction left unmatched. Germline assignment: CDR1 SGDLS and CDR2 YYNGEE. The CDR3 length is 15 residues. The CDR3 spells CASSVGGGVLNEQFF. The CDR3 DNA is TGTGCCAGCAGCGTTGGCGGGGGGGTTTTAAATGAGCAGTTCTTC.

The chain uses TRBV21-1 and TRBJ1-1; TRBD1 is taken as the D call from the table, unchecked against the DNA. TRBV21-1 is a listed pseudogene. CDR3 length: 16 residues. The CDR3, as DNA: TGTGCCAGCACCGTCCCGGGACAGGGAGAGGACACTGAAGCTTTCTTT. Encoded protein: CASTVPGQGEDTEAFF.

The chain employs TRBV11-2 and TRBJ1-4, with D unclear. Germline lookup yields CDR1 SGHAT and CDR2 FQNNGV. This CDR3 region has 15 residues. Trimming removed 5 bases from V and 1 base from J, with 11 bases in between. CDR3 protein: CASSPRHITNEKLFF. The CDR3 coding sequence is TGTGCCAGCAGCCCCAGACACATAACTAATGAAAAACTGTTTTTT.

The rearrangement links TRBV9 to TRBJ2-7; perhaps TRBD2 as D (5 bases). The CDR3 sequence is 14 residues long. Trimming removed 0 bases from V and 5 bases from J, with 12 bases in between. CDR1 SGDLS and CDR2 YYNGEE come from the germline V gene. In DNA, the CDR3 is TGTGCCAGCAGCGTAGGAGGGTATATAGACGAGCAGTACTTC. It translates to CASSVGGYIDEQYF.

V and J are TRBV6-1 and TRBJ1-1; D is uncertain. The CDR3 runs to 14 residues. Germline V lookup: CDR1 MNHNS, CDR2 SASEGT. V lost 2 bases to trimming and J lost 0 bases, with 7 bases between them. The CDR3 is CASSEIQLNTEAFF. Written as DNA, the CDR3 is TGTGCCAGCAGTGAAATACAGCTGAACACTGAAGCTTTCTTT.

This chain uses TRBV6-4 with TRBJ2-1, with 12 bases aligning to TRBD2. This CDR3 has 16 amino acids. Trimming removed 3 bases from V and 7 bases from J; junction bases left unmatched: 7. The germline V gene encodes CDR1 MRHNA and CDR2 SNTAGT. CDR3 DNA: TGTGCCAGCAGTGAGAGCCCTAGCGGGGGGGTTAATGAGCAGTTCTTC. This sequence encodes CASSESPSGGVNEQFF.

The gene calls are TRBV9 and TRBJ2-2; D possibly corresponds to TRBD1 (6 bases). Germline V gives CDR1 SGDLS, CDR2 YYNGEE. V was pared by 3 bases and J by 2 bases, with 14 bases between. The CDR3 runs to 16 residues. Here the CDR3 reads CASSAGGQFNTGELFF. Here the CDR3 DNA reads TGTGCCAGCAGCGCTGGAGGACAGTTTAACACCGGGGAGCTGTTTTTT.

V usage is TRBV24-1 and J usage is TRBJ2-3; possibly TRBD1 for D (5 bases). Per germline, CDR1 KGHDR and CDR2 SFDVKD. V lost 3 bases and J 10 bases, leaving 10 bases between the germline ends. The CDR3 runs 12 residues. The CDR3 reads CATSDPTDSQYF. The CDR3 DNA is TGTGCCACCAGTGATCCGACAGACTCGCAGTATTTT.

The chain employs TRBV9 and TRBJ2-1, with 9 bases that match TRBD1. This CDR3 region has 15 residues. The J segment lost 3 bases and the V segment lost 5 bases, leaving 6 bases of the junction unmatched. The germline gives CDR1 SGDLS, CDR2 YYNGEE. The CDR3 nucleotides are TGTGCCAGCAGGGCCGGGACAGGGAGCTACAATGAGCAGTTCTTC. This translates into CASRAGTGSYNEQFF.

This chain connects TRBV29-1 to TRBJ2-7; D is possibly TRBD1 (6 bases). The germline gives CDR1 SQVTM, CDR2 ANQGSEA. Trimming shortened V by 5 bases and J by 0 bases, and 8 bases separated the two germline ends. CDR3 size: 12 residues. CDR3 DNA sequence: TGCAGCGTTCTGGACAGCTCCTACGAGCAGTACTTC. Translating gives CSVLDSSYEQYF.

This chain joins TRBV27 and TRBJ2-1, with TRBD2 as a possible D gene (6 bases). Germline lookup yields CDR1 MNHEY and CDR2 SMNVEV (reference sequence). V was trimmed by 3 bases and J by 0 bases, leaving 12 bases between them. The CDR3 runs 16 residues. The CDR3 spells CASSFSSGDSYNEQFF. The DNA for the CDR3 is TGTGCCAGCAGTTTCTCCTCGGGGGACTCCTACAATGAGCAGTTCTTC.

The rearrangement uses TRBV18 and TRBJ1-4, with D possibly being TRBD1 (5 bases). The germline V gene encodes CDR1 KGHSH and CDR2 LQKENI. The CDR3 spans 15 residues. Trimming pared 3 bases from V and 5 bases from J, leaving 13 bases between. The DNA of the CDR3 is TGTGCCAGCTCACCCCGACGGGGGGAAAATGAAAAACTGTTTTTT. This gives the protein CASSPRRGENEKLFF.

About this clone itself: Distinct nucleotide sequences in the sample also encode this CDR3. The genes are TRBV30 and TRBJ1-1, with D unclear. From germline, CDR1 is GTSNPN and CDR2 SVGIG (reference sequence). The CDR3 consists of 13 residues. The ends were cut back, 0 bases at V and 2 bases at J, with 7 bases in the middle. The CDR3 coding sequence is TGTGCCTGGAGTGTAGACACCAACACTGAAGCTTTCTTT. Translated: CAWSVDTNTEAFF.

V is TRBV15 and J is TRBJ2-3, with unresolved D. The CDR3 spans 13 residues. Germline values: CDR1 LNHNV, CDR2 YYDKDF (reference sequence). V lost 8 bases to trimming and J lost 1 base, with 10 bases between them. CDR3 nucleotide sequence: TGTGCCACCGGCGAGGCTGGCACAGATACGCAGTATTTT. Amino acid sequence: CATGEAGTDTQYF.

This clone is a singleton in its sample. The J gene is TRBJ1-2, the V gene TRBV28; TRBD1 agrees at 8 bases. V trimming: 6 bases; J trimming: 4 bases; junction bases outside the gene matches: 13. Germline V lookup: CDR1 MDHEN, CDR2 SYDVKM. The CDR3 consists of 16 residues. The CDR3 region is CASSIARRQGIYGYTF. The CDR3 DNA follows: TGTGCCAGCAGCATAGCTAGAAGACAGGGGATCTATGGCTACACCTTC.

This clone has ten or more counts. The chain carries TRBV7-6 and TRBJ1-2, with D possibly matching TRBD1 (6 bases). V lost 5 bases to trimming and J lost 6 bases, with 10 bases between them. There are 12 residues in the CDR3. The germline CDR1 and CDR2 sequences are SGHVS and FNYEAQ. The CDR3 DNA sequence: TGTGCCAGCAGCCCAGGGGTCCATGGCTACACCTTC. Residues: CASSPGVHGYTF.

The chain recombines TRBV5-6 with TRBJ1-6; no firm D call. Germline V gene lookup returns CDR1 SGHDT and CDR2 YYEEEE. CDR3 length: 16 amino acids. Trimming took off 0 bases at V and 6 bases at J, with 13 bases between the two ends. CDR3 in amino acids: CASSLGGWVTNSPLHF. The CDR3 DNA reads as TGTGCCAGCAGCTTGGGAGGTTGGGTAACTAATTCACCCCTCCACTTT.

V is TRBV7-6 and J is TRBJ2-7; D is possibly TRBD1 (6 bases). This CDR3 spans 14 amino acids. V was cut by 5 bases and J by 3 bases, with 14 bases left in between. Germline lookup yields CDR1 SGHVS and CDR2 FNYEAQ. The CDR3 loop reads CASSPEGDLYEQYF. DNA of the CDR3: TGTGCCAGCAGCCCAGAGGGGGACCTCTACGAGCAGTACTTC.

The CDR3 spells CASSFRTGTGQETQYF. The CDR3 bases are TGTGCCAGCAGCTTTCGGACAGGGACGGGGCAAGAGACCCAGTACTTC. The chain employs TRBV14 and TRBJ2-5; 8 nucleotides line up with TRBD1. CDR3 length: 16 residues. The germline V gene has CDR1 SGHDN and CDR2 FVKESK. V lost 5 bases and J lost 2; bases outside the gene matches: 10. The whole variable domain, filled in from reference TRBV14 and TRBJ2-5, reads EAGVTQFPSHSVIEKGQTVTLRCDPISGHDNLYWYRRVMGKEIKFLLHFVKESKQDESGMPNNRFLAERTGGTYSTLKVQPAELEDSGVYFCASSFRTGTGQETQYFGPGTRLLVL.

This chain uses TRBV30 with TRBJ2-1, with 8 positions matching TRBD2. This CDR3 comprises 18 residues. J was trimmed by 7 bases and V by 0 bases; bases with no gene match: 17. In germline, CDR1 is GTSNPN, CDR2 SVGIG (reference sequence). The CDR3 bases are TGTGCCTGGAGTGTGGGGATCTTTAGCGGGATCCCGGGGAATGAGCAGTTCTTC. Protein: CAWSVGIFSGIPGNEQFF.

This chain uses TRBV25-1 with TRBJ2-4; D not certain. Germline CDR1 reads MGHDK; CDR2 reads SYGVNS. Trimming left V 7 bases short and J 9 bases short, with 13 bases between. The CDR3 sequence is 12 residues long. The CDR3 sequence is CASIATGGIQYF. DNA for the CDR3: TGTGCCAGCATTGCTACCGGTGGCATTCAGTACTTC.

The chain is built from TRBV7-9 and TRBJ2-2; D might be TRBD2 (5 bases). This CDR3 comprises 14 residues. Trimming took off 5 bases at V and 8 bases at J, with 15 bases between the two ends. CDR1 is SEHNR and CDR2 is FQNEAQ in the germline V gene (reference sequence). The CDR3 nucleotides are TGTGCCAGCAGCCGGGAAACCCCGACAGGGGAGCTGTTTTTT. Its translation: CASSRETPTGELFF.

The chain carries TRBV28 and TRBJ1-2; D gene uncertain. CDR1 is MDHEN, CDR2 SYDVKM, per germline. Trimming shortened V by 6 bases and J by 4 bases, and 15 bases separated the two germline ends. This CDR3 contains 14 residues. In nucleotides, the CDR3 is TGTGCCAGCAGACCCCCCGAGGGCGGCTATGGCTACACCTTC. This encodes CASRPPEGGYGYTF.

This chain links TRBV19 with TRBJ1-1, with 8 bases matching TRBD1. CDR1 and CDR2 from the germline V gene are LNHDA and SQIVND (reference sequence). CDR3 size: 12 residues. The V and J ends lost 3 bases and 8 bases, in that order; junction bases with no gene match: 2. In nucleotides, the CDR3 is TGTGCCAGTAGTATGGACAGGGTAGAAGCTTTCTTT. Protein: CASSMDRVEAFF.

The V gene is TRBV5-1, the J gene TRBJ1-1; 9 nucleotides match TRBD1. Looked up from germline, CDR1 is SGHRS and CDR2 is YFSETQ. The CDR3 covers 15 residues. J gave up 0 bases and V 4 bases, and 4 bases lay outside the gene matches. The CDR3 nucleotides read TGCGCCAGCAGCCTGGGACAGGGTATGAACACTGAAGCTTTCTTT. Protein: CASSLGQGMNTEAFF.

This chain uses TRBV6-5 with TRBJ2-3, with TRBD2 matching 9 bases. J lost 2 bases, V lost 3 bases, and 6 bases had no gene match. CDR1 and CDR2 from the germline V gene are MNHEY and SVGAGI. CDR3 length: 16 residues. The CDR3 coding sequence is TGTGCCAGCAGTTATTCGACTAGCGGAAACACAGATACGCAGTATTTT. Residues: CASSYSTSGNTDTQYF.

The chain uses TRBV24-1 and TRBJ2-3; 7 nucleotides align to TRBD2. J was trimmed by 8 bases and V by 3 bases; bases with no gene match: 19. Per germline, CDR1 KGHDR and CDR2 SFDVKD. The CDR3 totals 18 residues. Here the CDR3 DNA reads TGTGCCACCAGTGATGCCCCTGTGTCGGCGGGAGTAATCTCTACGCAGTATTTT. As protein: CATSDAPVSAGVISTQYF.

The chain couples TRBV5-3 to TRBJ1-4; 8 bases are shared with TRBD1. TRBV5-3 is flagged as an ORF with uncertain function. The CDR3 loop spans 16 amino acids. V gave up 0 bases and J gave up 4 bases; unmatched junction bases: 5. In DNA form, the CDR3 reads TGTGCCAGAAGCTTGGTAACAGGGGGGATTAATGAAAAACTGTTTTTT. As protein: CARSLVTGGINEKLFF.

This clone was observed a single time. J is TRBJ2-2 and V is TRBV6-5; no definite D call. V lost 2 bases and J 7 bases, leaving 8 bases between the germline ends. Germline V gives CDR1 MNHEY, CDR2 SVGAGI. This CDR3 has 13 amino acids. CDR3 nucleotide sequence: TGTGCCAGCAGTTACAGTGGGCACGGGGAGCTGTTTTTT. Translated, it gives CASSYSGHGELFF.